Listed below are T cell receptor beta chains from one sample, sequenced in a study of identical twins. Via MiXCR, TCRdb re-called the 5' RACE reads, giving one row per CDR3 protein. The sample has 540,000 or so distinct CDR3 sequences, around 20% seen once. These same records also appear under a second study, on yellow fever vaccine responses in identical twins.

The sequenced sample consisted of CD4+ T cells sorted from blood. Every receptor here comes from a woman between 18 and 29 years old in good health. The CDR3 runs from the conserved cysteine through the conserved F or W. Each record gives: J gene, V gene, D gene, clone size, CDR3 DNA, CDR3 protein. The D gene is left open where the match is weak. Size is stated for part of the rows, as once, few or many counts, or as a class when the clone is expanded.

TRBJ1-1 | TRBV9 | . | few | TGTGCCAGCAGCGCCCGGGACACAACAAACACTGAAGCTTTCTTT | CASSARDTTNTEAFF
TRBJ2-1 | TRBV11-1 | TRBD2 | few | TGTGCCAGCAGCCGTAGCGGGGGGGCCTCATTTGGGAACAATGAGCAGTTCTTC | CASSRSGGASFGNNEQFF
TRBJ2-3 | TRBV20-1 | . | . | TGCAGTGCTCGAGGGGCTTCAGATACGCAGTATTTT | CSARGASDTQYF
TRBJ2-3 | TRBV24-1 | TRBD2 | . | TGTGCCACCAGTGGAGAAGCGGGAGCTTCAGATACGCAGTATTTT | CATSGEAGASDTQYF
TRBJ2-6 | TRBV6-5 | . | . | TGTGCCAGCAGTTATACAGGACAGACTGGGGCCAACGTCCTGACTTTC | CASSYTGQTGANVLTF
TRBJ2-7 | TRBV19 | . | . | TGTGCCAGTAGAGGGCGGGAATGGGAGCAGTACTTC | CASRGREWEQYF
TRBJ1-5 | TRBV3-1 | . | . | TGTGCCAGCTCCCCGCCAGGGTGGAATCAGCCCCAGCATTTT | CASSPPGWNQPQHF
TRBJ2-2 | TRBV5-5 | TRBD1 | . | TGTGCCAGCAGCGGAGAGACAGGGTTGATCGGGGAGCTGTTTTTT | CASSGETGLIGELFF
TRBJ2-7 | TRBV7-9 | TRBD2 | . | TGTGCCTCGCGACTAGCGGAAAGCGAGCAGTACTTC | CASRLAESEQYF
TRBJ2-1 | TRBV7-8 | TRBD2 | many | TGTGCCAGCAGCTTCCCTACACCTAGCGGGGGGGGATACAATGAGCAGTTCTTC | CASSFPTPSGGGYNEQFF
TRBJ1-1 | TRBV6-6 | . | many | TGTGCCAGCAGTTCTGCCCTGAACACTGAAGCTTTCTTT | CASSSALNTEAFF
TRBJ1-2 | TRBV4-1 | . | few | TGCGCCAGCAGCCATGGAGTAGGGGGTTCCTATGGCTACACCTTC | CASSHGVGGSYGYTF
TRBJ2-5 | TRBV9 | . | . | TGTGCCAGCAGCAAGCCATTGGACTCGTACCAAGAGACCCAGTACTTC | CASSKPLDSYQETQYF
TRBJ2-6 | TRBV12-3/TRBV12-4 | TRBD1 | few | TGTGCCAGCTTCCGGGACAGGGGGTTTTCTGCCACACTCAACGTCCTGACTTTC | CASFRDRGFSATLNVLTF
TRBJ2-6 | TRBV4-1 | . | . | TGCGCCAGCAGCCCTAACACAGGGTCCGGGGCCAACGTCCTGACTTTC | CASSPNTGSGANVLTF
TRBJ2-4 | TRBV12-3/TRBV12-4 | . | . | TGTGCCAGCAGTCCCTCACCCCCAGGTCCCAAAAACATTCAGTACTTC | CASSPSPPGPKNIQYF
TRBJ1-5 | TRBV2 | . | few | TGTGCCAGCAGCCTTGAGGACATTCTTAATCAGCCCCAGCATTTT | CASSLEDILNQPQHF
TRBJ2-7 | TRBV25-1 | . | . | TGTGCCAGCAGAGACACCCGCTACGAGCAGTACTTC | CASRDTRYEQYF
TRBJ1-1 | TRBV11-2 | . | few | TGTGCCAGCAGCTTAGTTGTTTGGGAGGAGGCTGAAGCTTTCTTT | CASSLVVWEEAEAFF
TRBJ1-2 | TRBV3-1 | . | . | TGTGCCAGCAGCCAAGCGGGCAGGCTTCTCGCTAACTATGGCTACACCTTC | CASSQAGRLLANYGYTF
TRBJ2-7 | TRBV27 | TRBD2 | . | TGTGCCAGCAGGATACTAGCGGGTGAGACCTACGAGCAGTACTTC | CASRILAGETYEQYF
TRBJ2-2 | TRBV10-2 | . | . | TGCGCCAGCAGTTCCGACTACAACACCGGGGAGCTGTTTTTT | CASSSDYNTGELFF
TRBJ2-1 | TRBV5-1 | TRBD2 | once | TGCGCCAGCAGCTTGGCCTTTTTAGGAACTAGCGGGCGCCTCAATGAGCAGTTCTTC | CASSLAFLGTSGRLNEQFF
TRBJ2-3 | TRBV7-6 | TRBD2 | few | TGTGCCAGCAGCTTATCCCCGGCTAGCGGGGGAATCACAGATACGCAGTATTTT | CASSLSPASGGITDTQYF
TRBJ2-1 | TRBV5-1 | . | few | TGCGCCAGCTCTACTACTAGCACCAATGAGCAGTTCTTC | CASSTTSTNEQFF
TRBJ1-4 | TRBV6-1 | . | . | TGTGCCAGCAGTGACTTCGAAAAACTGTTTTTT | CASSDFEKLFF
TRBJ2-3 | TRBV7-6 | TRBD2 | few | TGTGCCAGCAGCTTAGGGGGGGGAACAGCGGGAAATACGCAGTATTTT | CASSLGGGTAGNTQYF
TRBJ2-2 | TRBV12-3/TRBV12-4 | TRBD2 | few | TGTGCCAGCAGTCCCCGGACTAGCAGCGGGGAGCTGTTTTTT | CASSPRTSSGELFF
TRBJ1-4 | TRBV29-1 | . | many | TGCAGCGTTGCCTCTGGGTGGGGCAGGGAAAAACTGTTTTTT | CSVASGWGREKLFF
TRBJ2-1 | TRBV2 | TRBD2 | few | TGTGCCACCCAAGCGGGAGGGGAATATAACAATGAGCAGTTCTTC | CATQAGGEYNNEQFF
TRBJ2-1 | TRBV12-3/TRBV12-4 | . | few | TGTGCCAGCAGTAAGACCGCTAGCTCCTACAATGAGCAGTTCTTC | CASSKTASSYNEQFF
TRBJ1-1 | TRBV7-9 | . | few | TGTGCCAGCAGCTTTGGTCCGGGGAAGTTGAACACTGAAGCTTTCTTT | CASSFGPGKLNTEAFF
TRBJ2-3 | TRBV2 | . | . | TGTGCCAGCAGTCCCGGACGGATGATCACAGATACGCAGTATTTT | CASSPGRMITDTQYF
TRBJ2-2 | TRBV5-4 | TRBD1 | . | TGTGCCAGCAGCTTAGGGACAGAGTTATCCACCGGGGAGCTGTTTTTT | CASSLGTELSTGELFF
TRBJ1-2 | TRBV24-1 | TRBD1 | once | TGTGCCACCAGTCCCGGACAGGGGTTGGGTGGCTACACCTTC | CATSPGQGLGGYTF
TRBJ2-7 | TRBV20-1 | . | few | TGCAGTGCTGGCGCCGACAGCCGAGGGGCGAACGAGCAGTACTTC | CSAGADSRGANEQYF
TRBJ2-6 | TRBV5-1 | TRBD1 | . | TGCGCCAGCAGCTTGTTAACAGGGGGCTCTGGGGCCAACGTCCTGACTTTC | CASSLLTGGSGANVLTF
TRBJ1-1 | TRBV5-1 | . | . | TGCGCCAGCAGCTCTGGAAGGCAGACACTGAACACTGAAGCTTTCTTT | CASSSGRQTLNTEAFF
TRBJ2-1 | TRBV21-1 | . | few | TGTGCCACCGGAGGCATCTCCTACAATGAGCAGTTCTTC | CATGGISYNEQFF
TRBJ2-1 | TRBV5-1 | . | few | TGCGCCAGCAGCATCGTACAGGGTTTCAACAATGAGCAGTTCTTC | CASSIVQGFNNEQFF
TRBJ2-7 | TRBV3-1 | TRBD1 | . | TGTGCCAGCAGCATCCAGGGGGCGTCAGGCGAGCAGTACTTC | CASSIQGASGEQYF
TRBJ2-1 | TRBV11-2 | TRBD2 | . | TGTGCCAGCAGCTTAGGACTAGCGGGGTCTCTAGGCAACAATGAGCAGTTCTTC | CASSLGLAGSLGNNEQFF
TRBJ2-3 | TRBV20-1 | . | few | TGCAGTGCTAGAGGGATGGGCACAGATACGCAGTATTTT | CSARGMGTDTQYF
TRBJ2-1 | TRBV12-3/TRBV12-4 | TRBD2 | . | TGTACCAGCAGTTTATTGTCTAGCGGGGGGGGCCGTTCCCAATCCAGGGTTTTCTTC | CTSSLLSSGGGRSQSRVFF
TRBJ2-7 | TRBV12-3/TRBV12-4 | . | . | TGTGCCAGCGGGTCCGCGGCGGGGTTCCCGGGAGAGCAGTACTTC | CASGSAAGFPGEQYF
TRBJ2-3 | TRBV7-6 | . | . | TGTGCCAGCAGCTACAGGTTATCTAGCACAGATACGCAGTATTTT | CASSYRLSSTDTQYF
TRBJ2-7 | TRBV2 | . | few | TGTGCCAGTAAAAGTGAGGGGGTTGGACCTACCGAGCAGTACTTC | CASKSEGVGPTEQYF
TRBJ1-6 | TRBV14 | TRBD1 | . | TGTGCCAGCAGCCAAGGACAGGGGAATAATTCACCCCTCCACTTT | CASSQGQGNNSPLHF
TRBJ2-3 | TRBV20-1 | TRBD2 | . | TGCAGTGCTAGGGGCACTAGCGGGGGCCCGCAGACGCAGTATTTT | CSARGTSGGPQTQYF
TRBJ2-5 | TRBV20-1 | . | many | TGCAGTGCTAGACAAGAGACCCAGTACTTC | CSARQETQYF
TRBJ2-3 | TRBV18 | TRBD2 | . | TGTGCCAGCTCACCGGCGGGAGGGCCTAATACGCAGTATTTT | CASSPAGGPNTQYF
TRBJ2-7 | TRBV2 | . | few | TGTGCCAGCAGTGAAGGATGGTCCCTTACCAACGAGCAGTACTTC | CASSEGWSLTNEQYF
TRBJ2-3 | TRBV11-1 | TRBD2 | few | TGTGCCAGCAGCTCAGTACACACTCTAGCGGGGACTAGCACAGATACGCAGTATTTT | CASSSVHTLAGTSTDTQYF
TRBJ1-5 | TRBV20-1 | . | . | TGCAGTGCCCAACGCGCAGGGCCCAGCAATCAGCCCCAGCATTTT | CSAQRAGPSNQPQHF
TRBJ2-7 | TRBV3-1 | TRBD2 | . | TGTGCCAGCAGCCAAGGCCGTGGGAGGGCTGGGGAGCAGTACTTC | CASSQGRGRAGEQYF